This entry concerns a single TCR beta chain. Compared with germline, one end of the junction differs, possibly owing to a read error. No fewer than 6 million PBMCs went into each sample. The authors ran a second PCR of about 7 to 11 cycles using a sample-barcoded 5' primer and a J-beta primer mix. Every single cDNA molecule received a tag from a template-switch adaptor with 12 random nucleotides. TCRdb re-derived calls from the 5' RACE reads in MiXCR, one entry per CDR3 protein. The sample has almost 800,000 distinct CDR3 sequences, 58% seen once. The data originate from a study of blood T cells in healthy people across ages. Germline CDR1 SGHVS, CDR2 FNYEAQ. This CDR3 contains 17 residues.

The chain links TRBV7-6 to TRBJ2-5; TRBD2 matches 13 bases. The source of this sequence is a man aged 25-45 years in good health. Sequencing was performed on blood. CDR3 sequence: CASTRTSGRVGGETQNF. DNA of the CDR3: TGTGCCAGCACCCGGACTAGCGGGAGAGTGGGCGGGGAGACCCAGAACTTC.